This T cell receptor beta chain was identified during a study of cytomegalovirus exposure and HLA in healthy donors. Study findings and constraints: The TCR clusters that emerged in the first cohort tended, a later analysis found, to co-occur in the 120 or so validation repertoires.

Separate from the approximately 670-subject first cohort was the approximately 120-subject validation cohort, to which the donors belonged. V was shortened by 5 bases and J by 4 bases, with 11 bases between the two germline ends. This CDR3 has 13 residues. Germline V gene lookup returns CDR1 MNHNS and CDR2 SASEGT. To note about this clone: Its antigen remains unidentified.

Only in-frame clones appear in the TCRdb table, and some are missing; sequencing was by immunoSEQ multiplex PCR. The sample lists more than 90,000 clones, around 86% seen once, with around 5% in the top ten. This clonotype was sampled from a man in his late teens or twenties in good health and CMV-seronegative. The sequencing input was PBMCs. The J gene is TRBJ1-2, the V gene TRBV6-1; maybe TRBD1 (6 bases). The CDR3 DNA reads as TGTGCCAGCAGTTCTCACAGGGTCTATGGCTACACCTTC. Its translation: CASSSHRVYGYTF.